These 27 T cell receptor beta chains came from one sample sequenced in a study of shared clonotypes between healthy human individuals. This table comes from immunoSEQ multiplex PCR, and its TCRdb copy is limited to in-frame clones, with some not included. The sample consists of about 800,000 clones, around 96% of them appearing once. Naive CD8 cells lacked CD45RO and underwent positive selection for CCR7, leaving out terminally differentiated effector memory CD45RA+ cells. Material for sequencing was naive CD8+ T cells sorted from blood. The receptor set was obtained from a man younger than 40 in good health.

This chain joins TRBV5-1 and TRBJ1-1; 7 bases fit TRBD1. Germline trimming cut 3 bases from V and 1 base from J; bases unmatched to any gene: 12. Germline values: CDR1 SGHRS, CDR2 YFSETQ. The CDR3 totals 17 residues. The CDR3 loop reads CASSWTGPGGPNTEAFF. The CDR3 coding sequence is TGCGCCAGCAGCTGGACGGGCCCAGGGGGGCCGAACACTGAAGCTTTCTTT. Full variable domain (missing parts from reference TRBV5-1 and TRBJ1-1): KAGVTQTPRYLIKTRGQQVTLSCSPISGHRSVSWYQQTPGQGLQFLFEYFSETQRNKGNFPGRFSGRQFSNSRSEMNVSTLELGDSALYLCASSWTGPGGPNTEAFFGQGTRLTVV.

The chain uses TRBV5-4 and TRBJ2-7, with TRBD2 matching over 8 bases. The CDR3 spans 13 residues. Germline CDR1 and CDR2: SGHNT and YYREEE (reference sequence). Trimming at V came to 5 bases and at J to 0 bases, leaving 1 base not matched to a gene. The CDR3 coding sequence is TGTGCCAGCAGTAGCGGGACCTCCTACGAGCAGTACTTC. Its translation is CASSSGTSYEQYF.

This chain joins TRBV11-2 and TRBJ1-3; weak D call: TRBD1 (6 bases). The CDR3 contains 16 residues. Germline V gene sequence: CDR1 SGHAT, CDR2 FQNNGV. V was clipped by 4 bases and J by 0 bases, with 13 bases between them. CDR3 sequence reads: CASSSLQGLSGNTIYF. The CDR3 DNA follows: TGTGCCAGCAGCTCCCTACAGGGCCTCTCTGGAAACACCATATATTTT. Complete variable domain (other parts from reference TRBV11-2 and TRBJ1-3): EAGVAQSPRYKIIEKRQSVAFWCNPISGHATLYWYQQILGQGPKLLIQFQNNGVVDDSQLPKDRFSAERLKGVDSTLKIQPAKLEDSAVYLCASSSLQGLSGNTIYFGEGSWLTVV.

V gene TRBV19 combines with J gene TRBJ2-1, with 11 bases identical to TRBD1. The CDR3 has 14 amino acids. V was clipped by 9 bases and J by 6 bases; unmatched bases: 7. Germline CDR1 is LNHDA and CDR2 is SQIVND (reference sequence). The CDR3 bases are TGTGCCAGCTCTCCGGGACAGGGGGTCAATGAGCAGTTCTTC. Translation: CASSPGQGVNEQFF.

This chain uses TRBV6-5 with TRBJ2-7; 7 positions match TRBD2. Germline-derived CDR1 and CDR2 are MNHEY and SVGAGI. V lost 6 bases and J lost 7; bases outside the gene matches: 12. There are 14 residues in the CDR3. The CDR3 reads CASSLGRAREEQYF. DNA of the CDR3: TGTGCCAGCAGCTTGGGGAGGGCTAGGGAAGAGCAGTACTTC.

This rearrangement joins TRBV30 to TRBJ2-7, with D unresolved. V lost 3 bases and J 2 bases, leaving 8 bases between the germline ends. Per the germline V gene, CDR1 is GTSNPN and CDR2 is SVGIG (reference sequence). The CDR3 runs to 12 residues. In DNA, the CDR3 is TGTGCCTGGAGAGCCACCACCTACGAGCAGTACTTC. It codes for CAWRATTYEQYF.

The V gene is TRBV13, the J gene TRBJ2-7; D ambiguous. V was pared by 2 bases and J by 2 bases, with 7 bases between. This CDR3 has 13 residues. Germline values: CDR1 PRHDT, CDR2 FYEKMQ (reference sequence). The CDR3: CASSLRSTYEQYF. The DNA of the CDR3 is TGTGCCAGCAGCTTACGCAGCACCTACGAGCAGTACTTC.

The J gene is TRBJ2-1, the V gene TRBV7-2, with D unclear. V was pared by 4 bases and J by 5 bases, with 12 bases between. The germline CDR1 and CDR2 sequences are SGHTA and FQGNSA. The length of the CDR3 is 14 residues. CDR3 region: CASSYSGLNNEQFF. In DNA form, the CDR3 reads TGTGCCAGCAGCTATTCCGGGCTAAACAATGAGCAGTTCTTC. Full variable domain (remainder filled in from reference TRBV7-2 and TRBJ2-1): GAGVSQSPSNKVTEKGKDVELRCDPISGHTALYWYRQSLGQGLEFLIYFQGNSAPDKSGLPSDRFSAERTGGSVSTLTIQRTQQEDSAVYLCASSYSGLNNEQFFGPGTRLTVL.

V and J are TRBV7-2 and TRBJ2-7; D could derive from TRBD1 or TRBD2 (5 bases each). The CDR3 is 15 residues long. The V gene lost 5 bases and the J gene lost 2 bases, with 16 bases spanning the gap. Germline CDR1 SGHTA, CDR2 FQGNSA. As DNA, the CDR3 is TGTGCCAGCAGCCCGAGGGCACAGGTTCCCTACGAGCAGTACTTC. Its protein is CASSPRAQVPYEQYF.

The chain recombines TRBV2 with TRBJ2-1; D gene ambiguous. Trimming took off 8 bases at V and 4 bases at J, with 12 bases between the two ends. Germline V gene lookup returns CDR1 SNHLY and CDR2 FYNNEI. The CDR3 is 13 residues long. CDR3 sequence: CASPGVEYNEQFF. CDR3 DNA: TGTGCCAGCCCCGGAGTTGAGTACAATGAGCAGTTCTTC.

The chain has TRBV27 and TRBJ1-1; D is unclear. V dropped 7 bases and J dropped 0 bases, with 9 bases sitting between them. This CDR3 spans 13 amino acids. The germline V gene encodes CDR1 MNHEY and CDR2 SMNVEV (reference sequence). CDR3 nucleotides: TGTGCCAGCAAAACCCTTATGAACACTGAAGCTTTCTTT. It encodes CASKTLMNTEAFF.

The gene calls are TRBV9 and TRBJ2-1, with D perhaps TRBD1 (5 bases). Germline V gene lookup returns CDR1 SGDLS and CDR2 YYNGEE. CDR3 size: 12 residues. V lost 4 bases and J lost 7, with 9 bases in between. This CDR3 is CASSSGQNEQFF. The CDR3 DNA reads as TGTGCCAGCAGCTCTGGACAAAATGAGCAGTTCTTC.

This clone was seen just once. The rearrangement links TRBV7-9 to TRBJ2-1, with 7 bases aligning to TRBD2. Germline V gene lookup returns CDR1 SEHNR and CDR2 FQNEAQ (reference sequence). CDR3 size: 15 residues. V dropped 3 bases and J dropped 8; count of bases not matched to a gene: 10. This CDR3 is CASSFGDYHTYEQFF. In DNA form, the CDR3 reads TGTGCCAGCAGCTTCGGGGACTATCATACATATGAGCAGTTCTTC. The variable domain in full, completed from reference TRBV7-9 and TRBJ2-1, reads DTGVSQNPRHKITKRGQNVTFRCDPISEHNRLYWYRQTLGQGPEFLTYFQNEAQLEKSRLLSDRFSAERPKGSFSTLEIQRTEQGDSAMYLCASSFGDYHTYEQFFGPGTRLTVL.

The chain couples TRBV20-1 to TRBJ1-2, with D tentatively TRBD1 (5 bases). This CDR3 contains 11 residues. V was pared by 2 bases and J by 5 bases, with 6 bases between. Germline CDR1 is DFQATT and CDR2 is SNEGSKA (reference sequence). CDR3 region: CSARPGYGYTF. CDR3 nucleotide sequence: TGCAGTGCTAGACCAGGGTATGGCTACACCTTC.

This chain joins TRBV29-1 and TRBJ2-3; D is possibly TRBD1 (6 bases). Germline CDR1 and CDR2: SQVTM and ANQGSEA. Trimming pared 6 bases from V and 3 bases from J, leaving 13 bases between. This CDR3 spans 13 amino acids. The CDR3, as DNA: TGCAGCGTCGTGGGCACAGGGACAGATACGCAGTATTTT. As protein: CSVVGTGTDTQYF.

The V call is TRBV27, the J call TRBJ2-7; 7 bases fit TRBD1. Germline lookup yields CDR1 MNHEY and CDR2 SMNVEV (reference sequence). J lost 7 bases, V lost 3 bases, and 9 bases had no gene match. The CDR3 extends over 14 amino acids. In DNA, the CDR3 is TGTGCCAGCAGTTTGTTGCCGGCGGACAGGGAGCAGTACTTC. Translated, it gives CASSLLPADREQYF.

This clone was seen only once. V gene TRBV11-2 combines with J gene TRBJ2-5; TRBD1 might be the D (6 bases). Germline CDR1 reads SGHAT; CDR2 reads FQNNGV. This CDR3 has 15 residues. V gave up 5 bases and J gave up 3 bases, with 16 bases separating them. In nucleotides, the CDR3 is TGTGCCAGCAGCGCTAGGGACACCGGGGAAGAGACCCAGTACTTC. Translation gives CASSARDTGEETQYF.

The rearrangement links TRBV9 to TRBJ2-6; the D gene could be TRBD1 or TRBD2 (6 bases each). Germline V lookup: CDR1 SGDLS, CDR2 YYNGEE. Trimming left V 4 bases short and J 3 bases short, with 17 bases between. CDR3 length equals 17 residues. The CDR3 region has the DNA TGTGCCAGCAGCCCCGGGAAGGGGGGCAATGGGGCCAACGTCCTGACTTTC. Amino acid sequence: CASSPGKGGNGANVLTF.

This rearrangement joins TRBV10-3 to TRBJ2-6; possibly TRBD1 or TRBD2 for D (5 bases each). Germline assignment: CDR1 ENHRY and CDR2 SYGVKD. CDR3 length: 17 amino acids. Between the trimmed V and J ends, which lost 6 bases and 2 bases, there was a span of 17 bases. The CDR3 sequence is CAIRGEQAWTGANVLTF. The CDR3, as DNA: TGTGCCATCAGGGGGGAACAGGCTTGGACTGGGGCCAACGTCCTGACTTTC.

The chain joins TRBV7-9 to TRBJ2-7; 11 positions match TRBD2. Germline CDR1 reads SEHNR; CDR2 reads FQNEAQ (reference sequence). V trimming: 5 bases; J trimming: 5 bases; junction bases outside the gene matches: 8. This CDR3 is 15 amino acids long. The CDR3 is CASSPRLAGKDEQYF. The CDR3 DNA sequence: TGTGCCAGCAGCCCACGACTAGCGGGAAAGGACGAGCAGTACTTC.

This clone came up once. CDR3 protein: CASSLTGSDTQYF. In nucleotides, the CDR3 is TGTGCCAGCAGCTTGACAGGGAGTGATACGCAGTATTTT. The rearrangement joins TRBV7-3 to TRBJ2-3, with 7 positions matching TRBD1. There are 13 residues in the CDR3. CDR1 SGHTA and CDR2 FQGTGA come from the germline V gene. V lost 3 bases, J lost 6 bases, and 3 bases stayed unmatched.

The chain joins TRBV27 to TRBJ2-1; 7 bases line up with TRBD1. Per the germline V gene, CDR1 is MNHEY and CDR2 is SMNVEV (reference sequence). V shed 5 bases, J shed 7 bases, and the junction held 11 bases outside the gene matches. The CDR3 has 15 amino acids. In DNA, the CDR3 is TGTGCCAGCAGTCCAAGACCGGGACAGAAAAATGAGCAGTTCTTC. Translating it yields CASSPRPGQKNEQFF.

V gene TRBV15 combines with J gene TRBJ1-1; D uncertain. The CDR3 loop spans 15 amino acids. Trimming took off 0 bases at V and 1 base at J, with 9 bases between the two ends. The V gene's germline CDR1 is LNHNV and CDR2 YYDKDF (reference sequence). CDR3 coding DNA: TGTGCCACCAGCAGAGATGGGCAGGCGAACACTGAAGCTTTCTTT. Its translation: CATSRDGQANTEAFF.

The rearrangement joins TRBV27 to TRBJ2-5; possibly TRBD2 for D (6 bases). Trimming pared 4 bases from V and 4 bases from J, leaving 10 bases between. CDR1 is MNHEY and CDR2 is SMNVEV in the germline V gene (reference sequence). The CDR3 extends over 13 amino acids. Here the CDR3 reads CASSSGLPETQYF. The DNA of the CDR3 is TGTGCCAGCAGTTCGGGACTTCCAGAGACCCAGTACTTC.

The chain carries TRBV9 and TRBJ2-5; 8 bases are a match to TRBD2. This CDR3 has 15 residues. Losses at the gene ends were 0 bases for V and 3 bases for J; bases not matched to a gene: 4. Germline lookup yields CDR1 SGDLS and CDR2 YYNGEE. The CDR3 here is CASSVEGLVEETQYF. The DNA of the CDR3 is TGTGCCAGCAGCGTAGAGGGACTAGTTGAAGAGACCCAGTACTTC.

The gene calls are TRBV9 and TRBJ1-2; 7 bases line up with TRBD1. The V gene end was trimmed by 2 bases and the J gene end by 2 bases; junction bases not matched to a gene: 0. The CDR3 spans 13 residues. Per the germline V gene, CDR1 is SGDLS and CDR2 is YYNGEE. The CDR3 bases are TGTGCCAGCAGCGTGACAGGGAACTATGGCTACACCTTC. Translating gives CASSVTGNYGYTF. The full variable domain, in which reference TRBV9 and TRBJ1-2 provide the parts outside the CDR3, is DSGVTQTPKHLITATGQRVTLRCSPRSGDLSVYWYQQSLDQGLQFLIQYYNGEERAKGNILERFSAQQFPDLHSELNLSSLELGDSALYFCASSVTGNYGYTFGSGTRLTVV.

This clone appeared once. The J gene is TRBJ1-5, the V gene TRBV28, with 8 bases lining up with TRBD1. This CDR3 contains 14 residues. In germline, CDR1 is MDHEN, CDR2 SYDVKM. The V gene end was trimmed by 5 bases and the J gene end by 6 bases; junction bases not matched to a gene: 6. The CDR3 loop is CASSRGDRSQPQHF. DNA for the CDR3: TGTGCCAGCAGTAGGGGGGACAGGAGTCAGCCCCAGCATTTT.